Shown below are 28 T cell receptor beta chains from a single sample sequenced in a study of blood T cell repertoires in COVID-19. Produced via immunoSEQ multiplex PCR; TCRdb's table is partial and in-frame only. The data hold 160,000 or so clones, with around 80% observed a single time. Sequencing was performed on peripheral blood. Receptor source: a man in his sixties with active or convalescent COVID-19.

The rearrangement uses TRBV3-1 (or the pseudogene TRBV3-2) and TRBJ1-5, with unresolved D. Trimming took off 3 bases at V and 3 bases at J, with 12 bases between the two ends. The germline gives CDR1 LGHDT, CDR2 YNNKEL (reference sequence). The CDR3 runs 15 residues. The CDR3 loop reads CASSQGSRSNQPQHF. In DNA, the CDR3 is TGTGCCAGCAGCCAGGGCAGCCGGTCCAATCAGCCCCAGCATTTT.

The chain carries TRBV9 and TRBJ2-7; D not resolved. The CDR3 is made up of 15 amino acids. The germline CDR1 and CDR2 sequences are SGDLS and YYNGEE. V was shortened by 4 bases and J by 4 bases, with 18 bases between the two germline ends. CDR3 loop: CASSPTDSIWYEQYF. The CDR3 DNA reads TGTGCCAGCAGCCCCACAGATTCCATATGGTACGAGCAGTACTTC.

V gene TRBV10-3 combines with J gene TRBJ1-5; perhaps TRBD1 as D (5 bases). Trimming removed 3 bases at V and 7 bases at J, with 7 bases between. CDR1 is ENHRY, CDR2 SYGVKD, per germline. The CDR3 is 12 amino acids. The CDR3 DNA is TGTGCCATCAGTGAACAGGACCAGCCCCAGCATTTT. This translates into CAISEQDQPQHF.

The chain carries TRBV10-2 and TRBJ2-6; TRBD1 aligns across 7 bases. Germline CDR1 WSHSY, CDR2 SAAADI. J gave up 2 bases and V 2 bases, and 3 bases lay outside the gene matches. The CDR3 runs to 16 residues. The CDR3 DNA is TGCGCCAGCAGTGAGGAACAGGGGCCTGGGGCCAACGTCCTGACTTTC. Its translation: CASSEEQGPGANVLTF.

This chain joins TRBV5-1 and TRBJ2-1, with 7 bases matching TRBD2. Losses at the gene ends were 1 base for V and 4 bases for J; bases not matched to a gene: 11. The CDR3 runs to 17 residues. The V gene's germline CDR1 is SGHRS and CDR2 YFSETQ. The CDR3 coding sequence is TGCGCCAGCAGCTTGCGGAGCGGGATGGGGCTATACAATGAGCAGTTCTTC. Translated: CASSLRSGMGLYNEQFF.

This chain connects TRBV2 to TRBJ1-3; D is possibly TRBD1 (5 bases). This CDR3 spans 16 amino acids. CDR1 is SNHLY and CDR2 is FYNNEI in the germline V gene. The V and J ends lost 5 bases and 0 bases respectively, with 14 bases between them. DNA of the CDR3: TGTGCCAGCAGTTCAAGGAGACAGAGCTCTGGAAACACCATATATTTT. Translating gives CASSSRRQSSGNTIYF.

This clone was observed a single time. The V call is TRBV9, the J call TRBJ2-3; D is possibly TRBD1 (6 bases). Trimming left V 0 bases short and J 0 bases short, with 8 bases between. Looked up from germline, CDR1 is SGDLS and CDR2 is YYNGEE. The CDR3 is 15 amino acids. This CDR3 is CASSVGGQSTDTQYF. CDR3 in DNA: TGTGCCAGCAGCGTAGGGGGGCAGAGCACAGATACGCAGTATTTT.

This sequence joins TRBV2 and TRBJ2-3; D might be TRBD2 (6 bases). The CDR3 runs to 15 residues. The germline V gene has CDR1 SNHLY and CDR2 FYNNEI. Trimming stripped 4 bases from V and 2 bases from J, with 13 bases between. The CDR3 is CASSVRGSPTDTQYF. The DNA for the CDR3 is TGTGCCAGCAGTGTCCGGGGGTCTCCCACAGATACGCAGTATTTT.

In this sample, this clone turned up once. The chain employs TRBV27 and TRBJ2-3; D possibly corresponds to TRBD2 (6 bases). Deletions cut 5 bases from V and 1 base from J, with 10 bases between. The germline V gene encodes CDR1 MNHEY and CDR2 SMNVEV (reference sequence). The CDR3 loop spans 14 amino acids. CDR3 sequence: CASSRASGTDTQYF. DNA for the CDR3: TGTGCCAGCAGTCGGGCTAGCGGCACAGATACGCAGTATTTT.

This clone was picked up one time. The chain is built from TRBV9 and TRBJ2-3; TRBD2 matches at 10 bases. The ends lost 4 bases at V and 7 bases at J; junction bases unmatched: 6. Germline V gene sequence: CDR1 SGDLS, CDR2 YYNGEE. The CDR3 is 14 residues long. This CDR3 reads CASSSSGGAYTQYF. CDR3 nucleotides: TGTGCCAGCAGCTCGAGCGGGGGGGCGTATACGCAGTATTTT.

This chain uses TRBV6-5 with TRBJ1-3; D might be TRBD1 (6 bases). The germline CDR1 and CDR2 sequences are MNHEY and SVGAGI. CDR3 length: 15 residues. V was cut by 0 bases and J by 1 base, with 7 bases left in between. The CDR3: CASSYSGGSGNTIYF. The CDR3, as DNA: TGTGCCAGCAGTTACTCAGGGGGTTCTGGAAACACCATATATTTT.

The V call is TRBV2, the J call TRBJ2-6; D gene uncertain. The CDR3 totals 17 residues. V gave up 4 bases and J gave up 0 bases, with 13 bases separating them. Germline values: CDR1 SNHLY, CDR2 FYNNEI. The CDR3: CASSARLQSSGANVLTF. The CDR3 DNA sequence: TGTGCCAGCAGTGCGAGACTTCAGAGCTCTGGGGCCAACGTCCTGACTTTC.

This clone was counted a single time. The chain couples TRBV6-5 to TRBJ1-5; no clear D gene. Germline values: CDR1 MNHEY, CDR2 SVGAGI. The CDR3 length is 14 residues. With 7 bases removed from V and 6 bases from J, the gap between germline ends came to 16 bases. For the CDR3, the DNA is TGTGCCAGCAATACAGCCTCAAGATTTCAGCCCCAGCATTTT. Protein: CASNTASRFQPQHF.

In this sample, this clone turned up a few times. The chain links TRBV6-5 to TRBJ1-2; D unresolved. Deletions cut 7 bases from V and 1 base from J, with 16 bases between. This CDR3 spans 15 amino acids. Germline CDR1 MNHEY, CDR2 SVGAGI. The CDR3 bases are TGTGCCAGCACCCCCCTGGGCAGCCTTAACTATGGCTACACCTTC. It codes for CASTPLGSLNYGYTF.

The chain joins TRBV18 to TRBJ1-3; possibly TRBD1 for D (6 bases). V was cut by 3 bases and J by 6 bases, with 9 bases left in between. Germline values: CDR1 KGHSH, CDR2 LQKENI. This CDR3 spans 13 amino acids. Written as DNA, the CDR3 is TGTGCCAGCTCACCGGACAGACTAAACACCATATATTTT. Residues: CASSPDRLNTIYF. The variable domain in full, with the rest retrieved from reference TRBV18 and TRBJ1-3, is NAGVMQNPRHLVRRRGQEARLRCSPMKGHSHVYWYRQLPEEGLKFMVYLQKENIIDESGMPKERFSAEFPKEGPSILRIQQVVRGDSAAYFCASSPDRLNTIYFGEGSWLTVV.

This sequence joins TRBV7-2 and TRBJ2-5; weak D call: TRBD2 (6 bases). The germline V gene has CDR1 SGHTA and CDR2 FQGNSA. Deletions cut 1 base from V and 1 base from J, with 10 bases between. The CDR3 length is 15 residues. CDR3: CASSLGGLFQETQYF. DNA for the CDR3: TGTGCCAGCAGCTTAGGTGGACTATTCCAAGAGACCCAGTACTTC.

The chain joins TRBV12-3 or TRBV12-4 to TRBJ2-3; no clear D. The ends were cut back, 5 bases at V and 7 bases at J, with 10 bases in the middle. The CDR3 totals 12 residues. The CDR3 DNA reads TGTGCCAGCAGTCCCGAGCGTTATACGCAGTATTTT. Translation: CASSPERYTQYF.

The V call is TRBV3-1 (or the pseudogene TRBV3-2), the J call TRBJ2-7, with a weak D call TRBD2 (6 bases). This CDR3 region has 14 residues. Trimming shortened V by 3 bases and J by 5 bases, and 14 bases separated the two germline ends. Germline V gives CDR1 LGHDT, CDR2 YNNKEL (reference sequence). The CDR3 DNA sequence: TGTGCCAGCAGCCATCAATCTAGCGCAAACGAGCAGTACTTC. Encoded protein: CASSHQSSANEQYF.

V gene TRBV7-9 combines with J gene TRBJ2-2; 7 nucleotides line up with TRBD2. The CDR3 extends over 15 amino acids. V shed 5 bases and J 6 bases; nucleotides not matched to a gene: 9. The germline CDR1 and CDR2 sequences are SEHNR and FQNEAQ (reference sequence). CDR3: CASSPSGAKAGELFF. CDR3 bases: TGTGCCAGCAGCCCGAGCGGGGCGAAGGCCGGGGAGCTGTTTTTT.

There are a few counts of this clone. V is TRBV5-4 and J is TRBJ1-5; the D is unclear. This CDR3 is 15 amino acids long. V was trimmed by 0 bases and J by 2 bases, leaving 9 bases between them. Germline V gene sequence: CDR1 SGHNT, CDR2 YYREEE (reference sequence). CDR3 in amino acids: CASSLGPPGNQPQHF. DNA of the CDR3: TGTGCCAGCAGCTTGGGCCCCCCGGGCAATCAGCCCCAGCATTTT.

This clone showed up just once. Here the CDR3 reads CASRGQGAHNEQFF. DNA for the CDR3: TGTGCCAGCAGGGGACAGGGGGCGCACAATGAGCAGTTCTTC. The chain couples TRBV2 to TRBJ2-1, with 12 bases lining up with TRBD1. The CDR3 totals 14 residues. V was clipped by 6 bases and J by 5 bases; unmatched bases: 2. The germline gives CDR1 SNHLY, CDR2 FYNNEI.

The chain recombines TRBV24-1 with TRBJ1-2; no clear D gene. This CDR3 has 13 residues. Germline V gene lookup returns CDR1 KGHDR and CDR2 SFDVKD. V shed 4 bases and J shed 3 bases, with 8 bases lying between them. The DNA of the CDR3 is TGTGCCACCAGTGAAGGCAGGTACTATGGCTACACCTTC. Amino acids: CATSEGRYYGYTF.

The chain recombines TRBV18 with TRBJ2-7; 15 bases agree with TRBD2. CDR3 length equals 15 residues. The V gene end was trimmed by 0 bases and the J gene end by 6 bases; junction bases not matched to a gene: 0. CDR1 is KGHSH, CDR2 LQKENI, per germline. Written as DNA, the CDR3 is TGTGCCAGCTCACCACCGGGACTAGCGGGAGGCGAGCAGTACTTC. It translates to CASSPPGLAGGEQYF.

The genes are TRBV6-6 and TRBJ2-2; tentative D call: TRBD2 (5 bases). The CDR3 has 16 residues. Between the trimmed V and J ends, which lost 0 bases and 3 bases, there was a span of 11 bases. Per germline, CDR1 MNHNY and CDR2 SVGAGI (reference sequence). CDR3 protein: CASSYSARADTGELFF. For the CDR3, the DNA is TGTGCCAGCAGTTACTCGGCGAGAGCGGACACCGGGGAGCTGTTTTTT.

This clone was seen more than once but under ten times. The chain has TRBV5-6 and TRBJ1-1, with D possibly matching TRBD1 (5 bases). V lost 3 bases and J 4 bases, leaving 13 bases between the germline ends. The length of the CDR3 is 14 residues. The V gene's germline CDR1 is SGHDT and CDR2 YYEEEE. DNA for the CDR3: TGTGCCAGCAGCTCCCAGGGAGCGGGCACTGAAGCTTTCTTT. Translating gives CASSSQGAGTEAFF.

CDR3 coding DNA: TGTGCCAGCAGCCTCGGACAGGGGGCGCTTCCCACAGATACGCAGTATTTT. This translates into CASSLGQGALPTDTQYF. The V call is TRBV7-6, the J call TRBJ2-3, with TRBD1 matching over 11 bases. The CDR3 sequence is 17 residues long. Germline V gene data show CDR1 as SGHVS and CDR2 as FNYEAQ. Germline trimming cut 5 bases from V and 2 bases from J; bases unmatched to any gene: 9.

V gene TRBV6-5 combines with J gene TRBJ1-3; tentative D call: TRBD1 (6 bases). The CDR3 extends over 14 amino acids. Trimming took 7 bases from V and 3 from J, leaving 13 bases between them. Germline loops: CDR1 MNHEY, CDR2 SVGAGI. The CDR3 region has the DNA TGTGCCAGCAACCCAGACAGGCTTGGAAACACCATATATTTT. It translates to CASNPDRLGNTIYF.

The chain joins TRBV3-1 (or the pseudogene TRBV3-2) to TRBJ1-1; possibly TRBD1 for D (6 bases). The CDR3 contains 14 residues. V was clipped by 1 base and J by 5 bases, with 11 bases between them. From germline, CDR1 is LGHDT and CDR2 YNNKEL (reference sequence). CDR3: CASSQVGARTEAFF. CDR3 sequence (DNA): TGTGCCAGCAGCCAAGTGGGGGCGCGGACTGAAGCTTTCTTT.